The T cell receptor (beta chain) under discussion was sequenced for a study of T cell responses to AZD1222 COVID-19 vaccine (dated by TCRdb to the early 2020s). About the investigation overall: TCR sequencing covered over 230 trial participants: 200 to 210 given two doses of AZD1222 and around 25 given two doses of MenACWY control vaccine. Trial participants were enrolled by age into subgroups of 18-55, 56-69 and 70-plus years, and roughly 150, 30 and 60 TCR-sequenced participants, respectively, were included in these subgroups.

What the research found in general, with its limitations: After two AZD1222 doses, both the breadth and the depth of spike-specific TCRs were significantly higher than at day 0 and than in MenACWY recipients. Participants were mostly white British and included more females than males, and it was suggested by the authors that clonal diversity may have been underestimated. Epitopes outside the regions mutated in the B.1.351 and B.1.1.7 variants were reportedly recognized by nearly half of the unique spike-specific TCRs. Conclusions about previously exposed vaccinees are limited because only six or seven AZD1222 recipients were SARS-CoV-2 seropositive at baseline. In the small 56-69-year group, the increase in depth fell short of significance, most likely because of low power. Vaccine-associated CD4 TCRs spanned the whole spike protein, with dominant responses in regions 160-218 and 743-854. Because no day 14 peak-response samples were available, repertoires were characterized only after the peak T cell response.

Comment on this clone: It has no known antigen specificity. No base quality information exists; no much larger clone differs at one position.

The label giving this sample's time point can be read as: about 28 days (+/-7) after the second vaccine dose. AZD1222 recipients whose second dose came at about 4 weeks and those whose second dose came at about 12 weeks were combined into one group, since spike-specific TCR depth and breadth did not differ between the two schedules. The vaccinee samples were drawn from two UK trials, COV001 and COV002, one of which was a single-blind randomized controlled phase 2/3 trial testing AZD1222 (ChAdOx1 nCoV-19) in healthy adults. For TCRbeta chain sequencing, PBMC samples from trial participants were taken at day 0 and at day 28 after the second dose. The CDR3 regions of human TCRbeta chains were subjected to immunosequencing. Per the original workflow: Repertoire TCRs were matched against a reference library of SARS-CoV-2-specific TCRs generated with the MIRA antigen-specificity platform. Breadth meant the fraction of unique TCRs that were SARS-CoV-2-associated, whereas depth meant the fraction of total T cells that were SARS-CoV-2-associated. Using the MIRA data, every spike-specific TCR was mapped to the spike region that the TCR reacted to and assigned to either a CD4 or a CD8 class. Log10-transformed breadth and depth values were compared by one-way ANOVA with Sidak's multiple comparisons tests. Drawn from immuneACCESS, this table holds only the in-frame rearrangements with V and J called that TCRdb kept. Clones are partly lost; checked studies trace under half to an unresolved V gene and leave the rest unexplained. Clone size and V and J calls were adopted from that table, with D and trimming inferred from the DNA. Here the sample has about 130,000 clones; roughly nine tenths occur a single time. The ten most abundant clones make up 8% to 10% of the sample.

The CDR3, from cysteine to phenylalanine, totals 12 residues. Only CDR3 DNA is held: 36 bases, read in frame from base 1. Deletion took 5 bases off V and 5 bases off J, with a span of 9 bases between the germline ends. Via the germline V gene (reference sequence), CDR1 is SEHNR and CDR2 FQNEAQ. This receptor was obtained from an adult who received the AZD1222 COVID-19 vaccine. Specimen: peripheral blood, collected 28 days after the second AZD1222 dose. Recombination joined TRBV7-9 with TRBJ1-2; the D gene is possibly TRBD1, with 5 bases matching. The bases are TGTGCCAGCAGCGTAGACAGTTATGGCTACACCTTC. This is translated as CASSVDSYGYTF.